The 13 T cell receptor beta chains in this list originate from one sample, sequenced in a study of PD-L1 blockade in urothelial cancer. The protocol was immunoSEQ multiplex PCR, while the TCRdb copy is restricted to in-frame clones and leaves out a portion. The table has 35,000 or so clones, about 83% seen once. Sample: PBMCs, taken around atezolizumab (anti-PD-L1) treatment. Source of these receptors: a man in his sixties with urothelial cancer.

V and J are TRBV28 and TRBJ1-5, with a possible D match to TRBD1 (6 bases). This CDR3 comprises 12 residues. The germline gives CDR1 MDHEN, CDR2 SYDVKM. The ends were cut back, 8 bases at V and 7 bases at J, with 12 bases in the middle. CDR3 DNA sequence: TGTGCCAGCTCACAGGGAAGGCAGCCCCAGCATTTT. Protein sequence: CASSQGRQPQHF.

The V gene is TRBV11-2, the J gene TRBJ2-5; possible D gene TRBD2, 7 bases. Trimming removed 1 base at V and 2 bases at J, with 14 bases between. This CDR3 is 16 amino acids long. Germline V CDR1 and CDR2: SGHAT, FQNNGV. In DNA form, the CDR3 reads TGTGCCAGCAGCTTAGCCGGGGGGCGCCAACAAGAGACCCAGTACTTC. Translated, it gives CASSLAGGRQQETQYF.

This chain joins TRBV28 and TRBJ1-2, with D tentatively TRBD1 (6 bases). Trimming removed 6 bases at V and 4 bases at J, with 15 bases between. The CDR3 consists of 14 residues. Per the germline V gene, CDR1 is MDHEN and CDR2 is SYDVKM. CDR3 sequence reads: CASSPRTVFYGYTF. In nucleotides, the CDR3 is TGTGCCAGCAGCCCCCGGACAGTATTCTATGGCTACACCTTC.

This clone was detected once. This chain uses TRBV5-1 with TRBJ1-1, with D tentatively TRBD1 (6 bases). Germline V gene lookup returns CDR1 SGHRS and CDR2 YFSETQ. CDR3 length: 17 amino acids. The germline V and J ends were trimmed by 2 bases and 2 bases, with 19 bases remaining between them. CDR3 DNA sequence: TGCGCCAGCAGCTTTGGCCCCCTCACAGGGAGCAACACTGAAGCTTTCTTT. Its translation: CASSFGPLTGSNTEAFF.

The J gene is TRBJ1-1, the V gene TRBV9; D uncertain. Germline V gene lookup returns CDR1 SGDLS and CDR2 YYNGEE. V was pared by 0 bases and J by 4 bases, with 10 bases between. The CDR3 extends over 14 amino acids. CDR3 region: CASSVASPSTEAFF. The CDR3 DNA reads TGTGCCAGCAGCGTAGCGTCCCCGAGCACTGAAGCTTTCTTT. The complete variable domain, with remaining parts taken from reference TRBV9 and TRBJ1-1, reads DSGVTQTPKHLITATGQRVTLRCSPRSGDLSVYWYQQSLDQGLQFLIQYYNGEERAKGNILERFSAQQFPDLHSELNLSSLELGDSALYFCASSVASPSTEAFFGQGTRLTVV.

The chain couples TRBV2 to TRBJ1-4; D uncertain. The germline CDR1 and CDR2 sequences are SNHLY and FYNNEI. Trimming took 5 bases from V and 8 from J, leaving 12 bases between them. This CDR3 is 13 amino acids long. Here the CDR3 DNA reads TGTGCCAGCAGTACCGAAAAGCGGGAAAAACTGTTTTTT. Protein: CASSTEKREKLFF.

A single count supports this clone. This chain connects TRBV15 to TRBJ1-4; D perhaps matches TRBD1 (6 bases). CDR1 and CDR2 (germline): LNHNV, YYDKDF (reference sequence). The CDR3 is made up of 16 amino acids. Trimming removed 5 bases at V and 4 bases at J, with 17 bases between. CDR3 in amino acids: CATSGNQGWGNEKLFF. The DNA for the CDR3 is TGTGCCACCAGCGGAAACCAGGGGTGGGGTAATGAAAAACTGTTTTTT.

The CDR3 protein is CASRNRGAYEQYF. The CDR3 nucleotides read TGTGCCAGCAGAAACAGGGGTGCCTACGAGCAGTACTTC. The chain combines TRBV6-1 with TRBJ2-7, with 7 bases fitting TRBD1. In germline, CDR1 is MNHNS, CDR2 SASEGT. Trimming at V came to 6 bases and at J to 2 bases, leaving 4 bases not matched to a gene. The CDR3 runs to 13 residues.

The V gene is TRBV7-2, the J gene TRBJ1-1; no clear D. The CDR3 loop spans 13 amino acids. V was cut by 4 bases and J by 6 bases, with 12 bases left in between. Germline V gene sequence: CDR1 SGHTA, CDR2 FQGNSA. In nucleotides, the CDR3 is TGTGCCAGCAGCTCCGCATGGGCGTCTGAAGCTTTCTTT. Its translation is CASSSAWASEAFF.

The V call is TRBV4-3, the J call TRBJ2-7, with TRBD1 matching over 9 bases. Germline CDR1 LGHNA, CDR2 YSLEER. The CDR3 is 15 residues long. The V and J ends lost 3 bases and 4 bases, in that order; junction bases with no gene match: 7. Here the CDR3 reads CASSHSATGGYEQYF. CDR3 sequence (DNA): TGCGCCAGCAGCCATTCCGCGACAGGGGGATACGAGCAGTACTTC.

The chain carries TRBV9 and TRBJ1-5, with TRBD1 as a possible D gene (5 bases). Trimming shortened V by 0 bases and J by 6 bases, and 10 bases separated the two germline ends. The germline gives CDR1 SGDLS, CDR2 YYNGEE. The CDR3 has 14 amino acids. CDR3 in amino acids: CASSVGAGGQPQHF. In DNA form, the CDR3 reads TGTGCCAGCAGCGTAGGGGCGGGGGGTCAGCCCCAGCATTTT.

The chain is built from TRBV28 and TRBJ1-5, with D tentatively TRBD1 (6 bases). With 6 bases removed from V and 0 bases from J, the gap between germline ends came to 15 bases. CDR1 is MDHEN, CDR2 SYDVKM, per germline. The CDR3 has 16 amino acids. This CDR3 reads CASSLGHILSNQPQHF. In DNA, the CDR3 is TGTGCCAGCAGCCTGGGACATATCCTTAGCAATCAGCCCCAGCATTTT.

The chain carries TRBV11-1 and TRBJ2-5, with 7 bases matching TRBD2. The CDR3 runs 13 residues. The V gene's germline CDR1 is SGHAT and CDR2 FQDESV (reference sequence). Trimming at V came to 6 bases and at J to 3 bases, leaving 4 bases not matched to a gene. CDR3: CASRRGVKETQYF. The CDR3 DNA follows: TGTGCCAGCAGACGGGGGGTAAAAGAGACCCAGTACTTC.